This record looks at one T cell receptor (beta chain) sequence and its context. The antigen it binds to is not known. Within one base of it there is no much larger clone, and no base qualities were kept. Via the germline V gene (reference sequence), CDR1 is SGHAT and CDR2 FQDESV. V trim: 6 bases; J trim: 10 bases; unmatched bases: 8. The CDR3 measures 13 amino acids from cysteine to phenylalanine. Only CDR3 DNA is held: 39 bases, read in frame from base 1. Collaborating institutions collected whole blood in K2EDTA tubes following their own protocols. For TCRbeta analysis, collaborator samples were shipped as frozen whole blood, as isolated PBMCs, or as DNA extracted from either sample type. TCRbeta CDR3 regions were amplified from genomic DNA using the immunoSEQ Assay, a bias-controlled multiplex PCR. For the original study's pipeline: Nucleated cell counts per sample were estimated from amplification of reference gene primers within the assay. To quantify the absolute abundance of each unique TCRbeta CDR3 rearrangement, sequence reads were collapsed and filtered. For each sample, productive Simpson clonality was calculated as the square root of Simpson's diversity index across productive rearrangements. TCRdb carries this immuneACCESS record with in-frame sequences only. Its versions omit some clonotypes, under half of them owing to an unresolved V gene in the studies checked, with the rest unexplained. V, J and clone size derive from that table, while D and trimming were established from the DNA sequence. For this sample there are tens of thousands of clones; around 83% appear just once. The ten largest clonotypes hold roughly 2.5% of the sample.

This sample is drawn from a study of blood T cell repertoires in COVID-19 (dated by TCRdb to the early 2020s). As for the study more broadly: The collaborator samples originated in the United States, Italy and Spain and spanned the acute and convalescent phases of COVID-19. The material from the prospective study consisted of cDNA or gDNA derived from T cells, B-cell-depleted T cells, or PBMCs. Subjects who had been exposed to COVID-19, were actively infected with it, or had recovered from it provided the deeply sampled blood TCRbeta repertoires that made up the dataset. The repertoires were made available in a free public database intended to serve as a resource for research on the immune response to SARS-CoV-2. Samples came from the ongoing ImmuneRACE study (first 160 participants) plus 1,254 subjects from 6 global collaborators. The sample metadata nearly always contained a de-identified subject ID, COVID-19 status, age in years and sex. HLA class I and class II types, where available, came from metadata supplied by the sample provider rather than from assay-based typing.

Summary of the overall study and its limitations: The quantity of clinical and demographic metadata differed by source and by participant and was supplied without curation.

The chain was built from TRBV11-1 and TRBJ2-1, with 8 middle bases fitting TRBD2. The sequence derives from a woman between 55 and 75 years old with acute or convalescent COVID-19. Sequencing was done on a sample of peripheral blood. The sequenced DNA is TGTGCCAGCAGTTTCGGACTAGCTGGGGAGCAGTTCTTC. Its translation reads: CASSFGLAGEQFF.